Listed here is a single T cell receptor (beta chain). Its antigen remains unidentified. Generated by immunoSEQ multiplex PCR, the TCRdb table keeps only in-frame clones and is missing some. The sample records some 16,000 clones, roughly 76% being singletons. Viral peptide pool expansion of antigen-specific CD4+ T cells preceded sequencing in the ViraFEST assay. Investigators separated out CD4+ T cells once less than 11 days of culture had passed. All participants had two doses of either the BNT162b2 or mRNA-1273 vaccine. The data were obtained in a study of vaccination effects on CD4 cells after COVID-19. V was clipped by 0 bases and J by 2 bases, with 12 bases between them. This CDR3 is 15 amino acids long. Germline loops: CDR1 SGDLS, CDR2 YYNGEE.

The material was CD4+ T cells from PBMCs cultured with HCoV-NL63 spike peptides, obtained after COVID-19 vaccination. The genes are TRBV9 and TRBJ2-7; D is unclear. This TCR derives from a human donor who received a COVID-19 vaccine. The CDR3 spells CASSVAWGITYEQYF. The CDR3 DNA reads as TGTGCCAGCAGCGTAGCTTGGGGTATCACCTACGAGCAGTACTTC.